The 5 T cell receptor beta chains listed next were all sequenced from one sample in a study of shared clonotypes between healthy human individuals. Repertoires were generated with immunoSEQ multiplex PCR, while TCRdb's copy carries only in-frame clones and drops some. The table lists millions of clones, approximately 93% of them singletons. The sequenced sample was naive CD4+ T cells from PBMCs. Subset: CD45RA+ positively selected. The receptors here all came from a man between 18 and 35 years old in good health. Some clones in this sample may be carry-over from other donors' samples.

The J gene is TRBJ2-4, the V gene TRBV10-3; D is ambiguous. V was cut by 0 bases and J by 6 bases, with 3 bases left in between. The CDR3 covers 12 residues. Germline V gives CDR1 ENHRY, CDR2 SYGVKD. The CDR3 DNA reads TGTGCCATCAGTGAGTCCCTAAACATTCAGTACTTC. The encoded protein is CAISESLNIQYF.

The chain couples TRBV5-4 to TRBJ2-5; D perhaps matches TRBD2 (5 bases). The V gene's germline CDR1 is SGHNT and CDR2 YYREEE (reference sequence). The CDR3 extends over 14 amino acids. Trimming shortened V by 2 bases and J by 2 bases, and 10 bases separated the two germline ends. The chain's CDR3 is CASSFYRGQETQYF. The DNA of the CDR3 is TGTGCCAGCAGCTTCTACCGGGGTCAAGAGACCCAGTACTTC.

V gene TRBV28 combines with J gene TRBJ1-1; 9 nucleotides line up with TRBD1. Trimming took 6 bases from V and 1 from J; bases not matched to a gene: 9. The V gene's germline CDR1 is MDHEN and CDR2 SYDVKM. The CDR3 has 16 amino acids. CDR3 loop: CASSPGATGGNTEAFF. CDR3 nucleotides: TGTGCCAGCAGCCCGGGGGCGACAGGGGGGAACACTGAAGCTTTCTTT. The full variable domain, with the rest looked up from reference TRBV28 and TRBJ1-1, is DVKVTQSSRYLVKRTGEKVFLECVQDMDHENMFWYRQDPGLGLRLIYFSYDVKMKEKGDIPEGYSVSREKKERFSLILESASTNQTSMYLCASSPGATGGNTEAFFGQGTRLTVV.

V is TRBV5-4 and J is TRBJ2-1, with D tentatively TRBD1 or TRBD2 (5 bases each). The CDR3 loop spans 14 amino acids. Trimming left V 1 base short and J 4 bases short, with 9 bases between. Germline assignment: CDR1 SGHNT and CDR2 YYREEE (reference sequence). CDR3 loop: CASSLSGPYNEQFF. CDR3 in DNA: TGTGCCAGCAGCTTGTCGGGACCTTACAATGAGCAGTTCTTC.

The rearrangement links TRBV7-9 to TRBJ2-1; 7 bases match TRBD1. CDR1 SEHNR and CDR2 FQNEAQ come from the germline V gene (reference sequence). The CDR3 length is 15 residues. Trimming at V came to 5 bases and at J to 7 bases, leaving 11 bases not matched to a gene. The CDR3 DNA sequence: TGTGCCAGCAGCCCACCATCGACAGGGTTGAATGAGCAGTTCTTC. Encoded protein: CASSPPSTGLNEQFF.